Listed below are T cell receptor beta chains from one sample, sequenced in a study of control samples from healthy donors and cancer patients. Method: immunoSEQ multiplex PCR; TCRdb's copy keeps in-frame clones and lacks some. The data contain roughly 130,000 clones, about 94% of them singletons. Sequenced: blood. These receptors originate from a man aged 25 to 40 in good health. CDR3s include the opening cysteine and the closing phenylalanine or tryptophan. The D gene is left open where the match is weak. Some rows have no size entry. The others give once, few or many, or a class for an expanded clone.

j_call: TRBJ1-2; d_call: TRBD1; clone_size: NA; cdr3_length: 12; v_call: TRBV29-1; cdr3_aa: CSVDDRVYGYTF
j_call: TRBJ1-2; d_call: NA; clone_size: once; cdr3_length: 11; v_call: TRBV29-1; cdr3_aa: CSVGGNGGYTF
j_call: TRBJ1-4; d_call: NA; clone_size: NA; cdr3_length: 13; v_call: TRBV10-3; cdr3_aa: CAISGGTNEKLFF
j_call: TRBJ1-1; d_call: TRBD1; clone_size: NA; cdr3_length: 15; v_call: TRBV28; cdr3_aa: CASSVPQGVGTEAFF
j_call: TRBJ2-7; d_call: TRBD1; clone_size: NA; cdr3_length: 15; v_call: TRBV6-5; cdr3_aa: CASSYGTGASYEQYF
j_call: TRBJ1-2; d_call: NA; clone_size: NA; cdr3_length: 15; v_call: TRBV29-1; cdr3_aa: CSVEIGVDGNYGYTF
j_call: TRBJ2-3; d_call: TRBD2; clone_size: few; cdr3_length: 16; v_call: TRBV24-1; cdr3_aa: CATSDILAGATDTQYF
j_call: TRBJ1-1; d_call: TRBD1; clone_size: NA; cdr3_length: 14; v_call: TRBV30; cdr3_aa: CAWEGQAYMAEAFF
j_call: TRBJ2-3; d_call: TRBD2; clone_size: NA; cdr3_length: 15; v_call: TRBV11-3; cdr3_aa: CASSETSGRTDTQYF
j_call: TRBJ1-2; d_call: NA; clone_size: once; cdr3_length: 15; v_call: TRBV13; cdr3_aa: CASSAWGSGNYGYTF
j_call: TRBJ2-3; d_call: TRBD2; clone_size: NA; cdr3_length: 15; v_call: TRBV6-4; cdr3_aa: CASSESGGSTDTQYF
j_call: TRBJ2-7; d_call: TRBD2; clone_size: NA; cdr3_length: 12; v_call: TRBV30; cdr3_aa: CASSGISYEQYF
j_call: TRBJ2-7; d_call: NA; clone_size: NA; cdr3_length: 14; v_call: TRBV9; cdr3_aa: CASSAGPAAYEQYF
j_call: TRBJ2-3; d_call: NA; clone_size: NA; cdr3_length: 13; v_call: TRBV5-1; cdr3_aa: CASSLAEADTQYF
j_call: TRBJ1-2; d_call: TRBD1; clone_size: once; cdr3_length: 15; v_call: TRBV30; cdr3_aa: CAHRQGASNFYGYTF
j_call: TRBJ2-3; d_call: NA; clone_size: NA; cdr3_length: 14; v_call: TRBV6-2/TRBV6-3; cdr3_aa: CASSPQGATDTQYF
j_call: TRBJ1-1; d_call: NA; clone_size: NA; cdr3_length: 13; v_call: TRBV19; cdr3_aa: CASSPSGNTEAFF
j_call: TRBJ2-1; d_call: TRBD1; clone_size: NA; cdr3_length: 15; v_call: TRBV6-2/TRBV6-3; cdr3_aa: CASSYIQGAGNEQFF
j_call: TRBJ2-2; d_call: TRBD2; clone_size: NA; cdr3_length: 16; v_call: TRBV3-1/TRBV3-2; cdr3_aa: CASSPPGGMNTGELFF
j_call: TRBJ1-6; d_call: NA; clone_size: NA; cdr3_length: 15; v_call: TRBV19; cdr3_aa: CASSLPGRSNSPLHF
j_call: TRBJ2-3; d_call: NA; clone_size: NA; cdr3_length: 16; v_call: TRBV9; cdr3_aa: CASSVVPGGLPDTQYF
j_call: TRBJ2-7; d_call: NA; clone_size: NA; cdr3_length: 12; v_call: TRBV5-8; cdr3_aa: CASSLVLYEQYF
j_call: TRBJ1-5; d_call: NA; clone_size: NA; cdr3_length: 14; v_call: TRBV6-4; cdr3_aa: CAPRAGLSNQPQHF
j_call: TRBJ1-5; d_call: NA; clone_size: medium-sized; cdr3_length: 15; v_call: TRBV6-5; cdr3_aa: CASSQADGGTQPQHF
j_call: TRBJ1-6; d_call: TRBD1; clone_size: NA; cdr3_length: 17; v_call: TRBV6-1; cdr3_aa: CASSVAPDRAARGPLHF
j_call: TRBJ1-6; d_call: TRBD1; clone_size: NA; cdr3_length: 17; v_call: TRBV9; cdr3_aa: CASSGTGGSSYNSPLHF
j_call: TRBJ1-2; d_call: NA; clone_size: NA; cdr3_length: 14; v_call: TRBV20-1; cdr3_aa: CSASSPWGDYGYTF
j_call: TRBJ1-4; d_call: NA; clone_size: NA; cdr3_length: 14; v_call: TRBV15; cdr3_aa: CATRELDRPEKLFF